Only a few counts were recorded for the clone carrying this T cell receptor (beta chain). Its antigen is not identified. This sample stems from a study of blood T cells in healthy people across ages. Together with a sample-barcoded 5' primer, a J-beta primer mix was included in a second PCR lasting about 6 to 12 cycles. From the 5' RACE reads, TCRdb called clonotypes with MiXCR, one entry per CDR3 protein. The sample holds about 1.4 million distinct CDR3 sequences, 59% seen once. Findings and caveats of the study: Using unsorted PBMCs precluded a conclusive naive versus antigen-experienced comparison. The fall in TCR beta diversity per million T cells was roughly linear with age.

V lost 0 bases to trimming and J lost 0 bases; unmatched junction nucleotides: 7. This CDR3 comprises 17 residues. Germline-derived CDR1 and CDR2 are SQVTM and ANQGSEA. This receptor was obtained from a man in his late teens or twenties in good health. V is TRBV29-1 and J is TRBJ2-7; TRBD2 aligns across 11 bases. Sequencing used blood. CDR3 sequence reads: CSVEDLTSGGSSYEQYF. The DNA of the CDR3 is TGCAGCGTTGAAGATCTAACTAGCGGGGGCAGCTCCTACGAGCAGTACTTC.